The entry below gives a single T cell receptor beta chain sequence along with its context. This clone was seen once. It has no known antigen specificity. Qualities for individual bases were not recorded, and no much larger clone is one base off. In total, 500 to 700 healthy bone marrow donors made up the cohort. Cohort members were all nominally healthy when sampled, although unrecorded immune exposures were likely present. The donor tested CMV seronegative and was one of the 352 seronegative cohort members. A peripheral blood sample was collected from each donor, and TCR beta sequencing was performed on peripheral blood mononuclear cells. Genomic DNA was extracted from the blood cell samples with the Qiagen DNeasy Blood Extraction Kit. Receptors were amplified or captured by the immunoSEQ multiplex PCR assay. For the multiplex PCR, a mixture combining 60 forward primers for TCR Vbeta segments and 13 reverse primers for TCR Jbeta segments was used. The CDR3 region of rearranged TCR beta genes was amplified from genomic DNA with a multiplex PCR assay. The Illumina HiSeq System was used to sequence the amplified TCR beta libraries as 87-base-pair reads. As for the authors' bioinformatics: Across the 600 to 700 repertoires, a later analysis counted about 81 million unique TCR beta chains, 9.5 million to 12 million of which were shared by at least two donors. Raw reads were error-corrected and collapsed into unique sequences by a nearest-neighbor algorithm in which closely related sequences were merged to remove PCR and sequencing errors. V, D and J gene segments were assigned by aligning CDR3 sequences to IMGT reference sequences. For a sequence to be retained, at least a six-nucleotide match to both a V gene segment and a J gene segment was required. A rearrangement was called productive if the CDR3 had no stop codons and remained in frame with V and J, and every other rearrangement was called non-productive. Following IMGT convention, CDR3 was defined as the stretch from the second conserved V-encoded cysteine up to the conserved J-encoded phenylalanine. In an earlier analysis of more than 550 of the donors, sequences lacking an unambiguous match to a single V gene segment were excluded. An earlier analysis of almost 600 of the donors classified V segments as functional when productive rearrangements were above 56.7% and as segregating when the standard deviation between donors was above 5%. A statistical classification framework was built for diagnosing cytomegalovirus status from the catalog of TCR beta chain sequences. V and J gene assignment, in a later analysis, came from comparing TCR nucleotide sequences with IMGT/GENE-DB human TR gene sequences. A later analysis assigned CDR3 sequences and most-parsimonious VDJ recombination scenarios with the TCRdist pipeline. In a later analysis, every TCR beta chain was defined by the combination of its CDR3 amino acid sequence and its V-gene family, and reads without a unique V-gene family were dropped. To address suspected cross-contamination and a sequencing artifact, a later analysis removed 592 highly shared, low-generation-probability nucleotide sequences. In a later analysis, a clonal expansion index was calculated for each public chain from normalized within-repertoire ranks of inferred template counts. Generation probabilities in a later analysis came from a VDJ recombination model fitted to out-of-frame rearrangements, and those results were checked against IGoR. In a later analysis, hypergeometric tests were used to score TCR-TCR, TCR-HLA and TCR-CMV co-occurrence, with a repertoire-size bias correction applied to TCR pairs. In a later analysis, false discovery rates were estimated by permuting HLA or CMV assignments 20 times. In a later analysis, co-occurring TCRs were grouped with DBSCAN, and TCRdist sequence similarity was added when clustering was performed within HLA-allele-positive subsets. Repertoires with fewer than 30,000 or more than 120,000 public chains were left out of co-occurrence clustering, as were four to six repertoires with anomalous nucleotide sharing. Imported from immuneACCESS, the table was reduced by TCRdb to in-frame sequences with V and J called. These copies leave out some clones; in studies compared against another copy, an unresolved V gene accounts for under half, and the cause of the remainder is not known. D and trimming were read from the DNA, whereas the V and J calls and clone size are those reported in that table. For this sample the table gives around 110,000 clones, of which 65% to 90% were detected only once. Together, the top ten hold 3.9% of the sample.

The V end gives up 1 base and the J end 6 bases, leaving 2 bases in the junction not matched to a gene. The CDR3 sequence holds 15 residues, the cysteine and phenylalanine included. The retained sequence is limited to the CDR3, 45 bases, with the frame set at the first base. For CDR1 and CDR2, the germline V gene lists MGHRA and YSYEKL. This sample is part of a study of cytomegalovirus exposure and HLA in healthy donors (dated by TCRdb to about 2017). Broadly, across the study: According to an earlier analysis of a few hundred of the donors, about 179 million T cells yielded 100 million or so unique TCR beta sequences and 276 Gb of sequence data. Because of strong linkage in the cohort, roughly 5 DR-DQ haplotypes were treated as single units for association and clustering. A later genetic analysis used genome-wide SNP genotypes for about three fifths of the 666 donors, treating that subset as a discovery cohort. Along with the approximately 700-subject first cohort, a separate validation cohort of more than 90 different subjects was used. Among roughly 370 genotyped donors of the cohort, an average of around 240,000 unique TCR beta nucleotide sequences were sequenced per donor, roughly 20% of them non-productive. To predict cytomegalovirus infection status, the study brought together high-throughput TCR immunosequencing, statistical association of individual TCRs with disease status, and machine learning. The number of donors typed differed by locus, with 629-630 for A, B, C, DRB1 and DQB1, around 560 for DQA1, 600 to 610 for DPA1, and 450 to 480 for DPB1. The T cell repertoires of 666 subjects were profiled by immunosequencing and related to cytomegalovirus serostatus. Alongside the repertoire data, information on donor age, sex, ethnicity and CMV serostatus was compiled. An earlier analysis of several hundred of the donors applied high-throughput TCR beta sequencing to assess whether each TCR beta V gene segment acted as functional or pseudogenic. An early release that covered about 600 HLA-typed donors contained 300 to 350 gigabases of sequencing data and about 84 million unique TCR sequences. A later analysis re-examined previously published TCR beta repertoires from 600 to 700 donors and added high-resolution HLA genotyping to investigate patterns of TCR occurrence. The study aimed to test whether cataloging public T cell receptors could reveal signatures of past pathogen exposure. Every discovery cohort repertoire had been produced on one sequencing platform. Among the roughly 370 genotyped donors, around 81% belonged to the genetic ancestry cluster associated with self-reported Caucasian donors. The later analysis used no new phenotypic data to find candidate immune exposures, relying instead on TCR beta sequences and their occurrence across donors. Both class I and class II loci were covered by HLA typing, at four-digit resolution.

The paper as a whole reports these results and caveats: A later genetic analysis reported fewer N-insertions in productive TCRs among donors in an Asian-associated ancestry cluster than the roughly 700-donor mean. Some IMGT-functional V segments, including TRBV6-2 and TRBV6-3, could not be distinguished by the 87-base-pair reads and were therefore excluded. Linkage disequilibrium might explain the correlated functional status among segregating V segments, but an unknown experimental factor could not be excluded. Immune exposure information for the cohort was limited to CMV serostatus. In a later analysis, the rate of TCR association differed among HLA loci, with DRB1 alleles having the most associated TCRs and HLA-C alleles having the fewest. The presence/absence analyses assumed that sequencing depth was roughly uniform across donors, and that assumption may not be true. A total of about 150 TCR beta chains were listed by the study as associated with cytomegalovirus. In an earlier analysis of roughly 500 of the donors, most TCR beta V segments appeared in productive rearrangements about 90% or about 30% of the time, broadly matching IMGT annotations. Most TCR sequences were observed very rarely across donors, whereas some public TCRs were present in many individuals. Cytomegalovirus status was reported to be diagnosed by the classifier with high specificity and sensitivity in both the original and validation cohorts. In a later analysis, some 17,000 TCR beta sequences were associated with specific HLA alleles at a false discovery rate of 0.05. Most CMV-associated TCR beta chains appeared to be HLA-restricted in a later analysis, and the HLA associations seemed to be driven largely by CMV exposure. A cluster of highly shared sequence variants was judged likely to be a technical artifact of the sequencing pipeline. The cohort was sequenced for TCR beta chains only, and without alpha or paired-chain data the features that could be detected were limited. According to a later analysis, parvovirus B19, influenza, CMV and Epstein-Barr virus appeared linked to several top co-occurrence clusters. In a later genetic analysis, a missense DCLRE1C variant was associated with V-gene and J-gene trimming of TCR beta chains, and the association was replicated in an independent cohort. A later analysis found that HLA-associated TCR beta chains were more clonally expanded and had lower generation probabilities than equally common non-associated chains. A few of the identified cytomegalovirus-associated TCR beta chains were confirmed in vitro to be specific for cytomegalovirus antigens. Because some donors lacked HLA typing at each locus, the association tests relied only on the typed subset. The earlier analysis of some 560 of the donors excluded over 15 rarely observed V segments, including chromosome 9 orphons, because counts were too low. A further reported finding was that TCR beta sequences accurately predicted the HLA-A and HLA-B alleles for most subjects in the first cohort. When HLA alleles, especially DR and DQ, strongly co-occurred, attributing TCR associations to individual alleles was difficult. It was suggested by the authors that the approach could potentially be generalized to other disease states and immunological phenotypes.

The sequenced material came from PBMCs. The TCR originated in a woman aged 30 to 39 in good health and CMV-seronegative. Recombination joined TRBV4-1 with TRBJ2-3; 12 central nucleotides agree with TRBD2. The nucleotide sequence reads as follows: TGCGCCAGCAGCCAAGGACTAGCGGGGGAGGATACGCAGTATTTT. Translation gives CASSQGLAGEDTQYF.